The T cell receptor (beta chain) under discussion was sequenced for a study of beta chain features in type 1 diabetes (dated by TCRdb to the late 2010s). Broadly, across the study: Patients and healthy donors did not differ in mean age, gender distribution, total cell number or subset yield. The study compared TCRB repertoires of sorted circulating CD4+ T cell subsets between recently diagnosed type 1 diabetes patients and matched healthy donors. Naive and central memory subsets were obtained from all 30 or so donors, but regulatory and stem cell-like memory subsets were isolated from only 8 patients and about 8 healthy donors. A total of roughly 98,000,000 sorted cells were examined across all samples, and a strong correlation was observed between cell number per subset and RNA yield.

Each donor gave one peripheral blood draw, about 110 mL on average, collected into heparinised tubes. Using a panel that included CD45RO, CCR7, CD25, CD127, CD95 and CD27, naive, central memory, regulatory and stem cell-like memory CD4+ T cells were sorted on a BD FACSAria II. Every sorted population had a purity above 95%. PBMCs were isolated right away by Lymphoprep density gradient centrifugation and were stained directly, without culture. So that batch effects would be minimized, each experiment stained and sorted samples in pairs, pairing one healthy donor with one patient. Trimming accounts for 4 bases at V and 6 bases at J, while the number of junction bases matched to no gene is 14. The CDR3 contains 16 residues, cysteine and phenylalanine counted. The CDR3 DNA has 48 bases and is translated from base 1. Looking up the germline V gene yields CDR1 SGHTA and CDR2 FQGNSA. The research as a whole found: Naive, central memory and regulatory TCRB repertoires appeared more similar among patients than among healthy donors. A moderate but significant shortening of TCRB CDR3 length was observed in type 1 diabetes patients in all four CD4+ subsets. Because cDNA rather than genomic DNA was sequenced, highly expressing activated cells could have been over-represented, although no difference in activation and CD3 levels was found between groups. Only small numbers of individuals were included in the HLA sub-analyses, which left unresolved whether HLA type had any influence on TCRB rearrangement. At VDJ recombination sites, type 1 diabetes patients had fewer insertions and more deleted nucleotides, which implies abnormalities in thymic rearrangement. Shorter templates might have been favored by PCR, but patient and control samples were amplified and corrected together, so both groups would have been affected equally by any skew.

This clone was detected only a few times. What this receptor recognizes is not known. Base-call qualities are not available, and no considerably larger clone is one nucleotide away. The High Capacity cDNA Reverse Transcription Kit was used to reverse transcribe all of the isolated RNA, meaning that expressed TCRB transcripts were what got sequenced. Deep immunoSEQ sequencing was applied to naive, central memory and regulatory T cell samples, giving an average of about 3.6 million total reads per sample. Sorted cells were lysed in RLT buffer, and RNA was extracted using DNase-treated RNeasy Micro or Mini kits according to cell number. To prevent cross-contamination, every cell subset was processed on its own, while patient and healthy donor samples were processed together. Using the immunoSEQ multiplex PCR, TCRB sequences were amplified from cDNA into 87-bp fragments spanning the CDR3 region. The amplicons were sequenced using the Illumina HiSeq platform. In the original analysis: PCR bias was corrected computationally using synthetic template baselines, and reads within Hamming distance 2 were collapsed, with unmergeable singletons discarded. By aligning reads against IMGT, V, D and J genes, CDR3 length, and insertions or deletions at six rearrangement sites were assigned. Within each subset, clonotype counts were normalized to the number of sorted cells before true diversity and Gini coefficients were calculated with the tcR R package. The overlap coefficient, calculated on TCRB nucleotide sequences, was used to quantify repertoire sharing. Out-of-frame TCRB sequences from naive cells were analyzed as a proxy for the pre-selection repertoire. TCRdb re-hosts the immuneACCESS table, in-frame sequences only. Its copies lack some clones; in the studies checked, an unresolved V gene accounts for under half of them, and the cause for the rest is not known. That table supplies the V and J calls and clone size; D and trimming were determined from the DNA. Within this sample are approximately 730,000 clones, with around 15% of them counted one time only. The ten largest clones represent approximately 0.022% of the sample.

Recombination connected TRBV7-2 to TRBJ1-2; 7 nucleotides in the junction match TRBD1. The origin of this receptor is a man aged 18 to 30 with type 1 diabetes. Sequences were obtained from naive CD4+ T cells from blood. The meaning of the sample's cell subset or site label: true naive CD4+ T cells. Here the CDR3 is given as CASSSGGAPSWDGYTF. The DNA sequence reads TGTGCCAGCAGCTCAGGGGGGGCGCCCTCCTGGGATGGCTACACCTTC. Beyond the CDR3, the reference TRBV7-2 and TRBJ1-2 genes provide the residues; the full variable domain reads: GAGVSQSPSNKVTEKGKDVELRCDPISGHTALYWYRQSLGQGLEFLIYFQGNSAPDKSGLPSDRFSAERTGGSVSTLTIQRTQQEDSAVYLCASSSGGAPSWDGYTFGSGTRLTVV.